Below, 8 T cell receptor beta chains from the same sample are listed, as sequenced in a study of blood T cells in healthy people across ages. The authors ran a second PCR of about 7 to 11 cycles using a sample-barcoded 5' primer and a J-beta primer mix. Each CDR3 protein is one row after TCRdb ran MiXCR on the 5' RACE reads. The sample includes approximately 600,000 distinct CDR3 sequences, 45% to 65% of them seen just once. The specimen sequenced was blood. The receptors come from a man between 60 and 70 years old in good health.

The chain carries TRBV11-2 and TRBJ2-5; D gene unclear. Trimming removed 0 bases from V and 9 bases from J, with 8 bases in between. Per germline, CDR1 SGHAT and CDR2 FQNNGV. The CDR3 runs to 12 residues. The CDR3 DNA is TGTGCCAGCAGCTTAGATCTAAAGGCCCAGTACTTC. Its translation: CASSLDLKAQYF.

The chain links TRBV5-1 to TRBJ2-4, with 7 nucleotides matching TRBD1. V lost 4 bases, J lost 1 base, and 2 bases stayed unmatched. Looked up from germline, CDR1 is SGHRS and CDR2 is YFSETQ. This CDR3 has 14 residues. The CDR3: CASSADRAKNIQYF. The DNA for the CDR3 is TGCGCCAGCAGCGCGGACAGGGCCAAAAACATTCAGTACTTC.

The V gene is TRBV3-1, the J gene TRBJ2-4; possibly TRBD2 for D (7 bases). Gene TRBJ2-7 matches the end of the DNA better, so the J call may be wrong. Germline V CDR1 and CDR2: LGHDT, YNNKEL (reference sequence). The CDR3 is made up of 16 amino acids. The chain's CDR3 is CASSQDLGGGGYEQYF. DNA of the CDR3: TGTGCCAGCAGCCAAGATCTGGGGGGAGGGGGATACGAGCAGTACTTC.

This clonotype was detected only a few times. The chain has TRBV5-1 and TRBJ2-5, with D unclear. The CDR3 is made up of 13 amino acids. CDR1 and CDR2 from the germline V gene are SGHRS and YFSETQ. V lost 2 bases and J lost 1, with 6 bases in between. The CDR3 loop is CASSFPGQETQYF. DNA of the CDR3: TGCGCCAGCAGCTTTCCAGGCCAAGAGACCCAGTACTTC.

This chain connects TRBV13 to TRBJ1-2; 9 nucleotides align to TRBD1. Germline V gene sequence: CDR1 PRHDT, CDR2 FYEKMQ (reference sequence). The J segment lost 0 bases and the V segment lost 5 bases, leaving 10 bases of the junction unmatched. There are 17 residues in the CDR3. CDR3 sequence: CASSHEQGAYANYGYTF. CDR3 in DNA: TGTGCCAGCAGCCATGAACAGGGGGCCTACGCTAACTATGGCTACACCTTC.

The J gene is TRBJ1-3, the V gene TRBV2; D not resolved. CDR1 SNHLY and CDR2 FYNNEI come from the germline V gene. Trimming removed 1 base from V and 0 bases from J, with 4 bases in between. The CDR3 has 14 amino acids. CDR3 coding DNA: TGTGCCAGCAGTGAAGGCTTCTCTGGAAACACCATATATTTT. Encoded protein: CASSEGFSGNTIYF.

The J gene is TRBJ1-2, the V gene TRBV3-1; D might be TRBD1 (6 bases). Germline V lookup: CDR1 LGHDT, CDR2 YNNKEL (reference sequence). V was pared by 3 bases and J by 7 bases, with 12 bases between. The CDR3 extends over 13 amino acids. DNA of the CDR3: TGTGCCAGCAGCCATAGGGGGGAAGGTGGCTACACCTTC. It specifies CASSHRGEGGYTF.

The chain couples TRBV10-3 to TRBJ2-3; D not certain. Trimming took 4 bases from V and 0 from J, leaving 5 bases between them. The CDR3 is 13 residues long. The V gene's germline CDR1 is ENHRY and CDR2 SYGVKD. Written as DNA, the CDR3 is TGTGCCATCAGTGGGGCCAGCACAGATACGCAGTATTTT. Its protein is CAISGASTDTQYF.